This T cell receptor beta chain came from a study of beta chain features in type 1 diabetes (dated 2018 in TCRdb). Looking at the study overall: No differences in mean age, gender distribution, total cell number or subset yield were found between patients and healthy donors. In the study, TCRB repertoires of sorted circulating CD4+ T cell subsets from recently diagnosed type 1 diabetes patients were compared with those of matched healthy donors. Naive and central memory subsets were obtained from all 30 or so donors, but regulatory and stem cell-like memory subsets were isolated from only 8 patients and roughly 8 healthy donors. A total of about 110,000,000 sorted cells were examined across all samples, and a strong correlation was observed between cell number per subset and RNA yield. Summary of the overall study and its limitations: Type 1 diabetes patients showed a moderate but significant shortening of TCRB CDR3 length in all four CD4+ subsets. Because the HLA sub-analyses included only small numbers of individuals, any influence of HLA type on TCRB rearrangement was left unresolved. At VDJ recombination sites, type 1 diabetes patients had fewer insertions and more deleted nucleotides, which implies abnormalities in thymic rearrangement. Because cDNA rather than genomic DNA was sequenced, highly expressing activated cells could have been over-represented, although no difference in activation and CD3 levels was found between groups. Shorter templates might be favored by PCR, yet because patient and control samples were amplified and corrected together, any such skew would affect both groups equally. Naive, central memory and regulatory TCRB repertoires appeared to be more similar among patients than among healthy donors.

The CDR3, cysteine through phenylalanine, is 13 amino acids long. Only the CDR3 region is kept as DNA, spanning 39 bases read in frame from base 1. CDR1 and CDR2, looked up from the germline V gene (reference sequence), are LNHNV and YYDKDF. A distance of 4 bases separates the germline ends of V and J, which lose 0 bases and 1 base respectively. Each donor gave one peripheral blood draw, averaging roughly 0.11 L, which was collected into heparinised tubes. A BD FACSAria II and a panel including CD45RO, CCR7, CD25, CD127, CD95 and CD27 were used to sort naive, central memory, regulatory and stem cell-like memory CD4+ T cells. All sorted populations exceeded 95% purity. PBMCs were separated immediately by Lymphoprep density gradient centrifugation and were stained directly, without being cultured. Samples were stained and sorted in pairs, with one healthy donor and one patient per experiment, so that batch effects were minimized.

On this clone: The target of this receptor is not known. Base qualities are missing; no much larger clone stands one base away.

The High Capacity cDNA Reverse Transcription Kit was used to reverse transcribe all of the isolated RNA, meaning that expressed TCRB transcripts were what got sequenced. Deep immunoSEQ sequencing was applied to naive, central memory and regulatory T cell samples, giving an average of around 3.8 million total reads per sample. After sorted cells were lysed in RLT buffer, RNA was extracted with DNase-treated RNeasy Micro or Mini kits, with the choice depending on cell number. Each cell subset was processed on its own to prevent cross-contamination, while patient and healthy donor samples were processed together. The immunoSEQ multiplex PCR was used to amplify TCRB sequences from cDNA, generating 87-bp fragments that spanned the CDR3 region. Sequencing of the amplicons was performed on the Illumina HiSeq platform. For the original study's pipeline: PCR bias was corrected computationally using synthetic template baselines, and reads within Hamming distance 2 were collapsed, with unmergeable singletons discarded. Reads were aligned against IMGT to assign V, D and J genes, CDR3 length and insertions or deletions at six rearrangement sites. Within each subset, clonotype counts were normalized to the number of sorted cells before true diversity and Gini coefficients were calculated with the tcR R package. The overlap coefficient, calculated on TCRB nucleotide sequences, was used to quantify repertoire sharing. Out-of-frame TCRB sequences from naive cells were analyzed as a proxy for the pre-selection repertoire. Drawn from immuneACCESS, this table holds only the in-frame rearrangements with V and J called that TCRdb kept. Clones are partly lost; checked studies trace under half to an unresolved V gene and leave the rest unexplained. The V and J calls and the clone size are those of that table, but D and trimming were determined from the DNA. Counted in this sample were 200,000 to 250,000 clones; under 70% of them appeared once. 0.053% of the sample is held by the ten biggest clonotypes.

The specimen sequenced was naive CD4+ T cells from blood. What the cell subset or site label conveys for this sample: true naive CD4+ T cells. The TCR comes from a young man in good health. The receptor chain draws on TRBV15 and TRBJ2-7, with no confidently assigned D gene. The CDR3 here reads CATSRDLSYEQYF. The sequence in DNA is TGTGCCACCAGCAGAGATCTATCCTACGAGCAGTACTTC.